These 20 T cell receptor beta chains came from one sample sequenced in a study of cytomegalovirus exposure and HLA in healthy donors. The PCR contained 60 Vbeta and 13 Jbeta primers. This table comes from immunoSEQ multiplex PCR, and its TCRdb copy is limited to in-frame clones, with some not included. The sample consists of 100,000 to 150,000 clones, 65% to 85% of them appearing once. Input material: PBMCs. Receptors originate from a woman aged 40-49 years in good health and CMV-seronegative.

This clone has more than one count but fewer than ten. The rearrangement joins TRBV5-1 to TRBJ2-7; D call uncertain. From germline, CDR1 is SGHRS and CDR2 YFSETQ. The CDR3 loop spans 14 amino acids. Between the trimmed V and J ends, which lost 1 base and 3 bases, there was a span of 11 bases. DNA of the CDR3: TGCGCCAGCAGCTTGCTAGAGACCCACTACGAGCAGTACTTC. Translated, it gives CASSLLETHYEQYF.

Only one count was recorded for this clone. A junction end diverges from the germline sequence, so it may reflect a read error. The genes are TRBV11-2 and TRBJ2-4, with D perhaps matching TRBD2 (6 bases). This CDR3 comprises 14 residues. The germline CDR1 and CDR2 sequences are SGHAT and FQNNGV. CDR3 in amino acids: CASSSTGGSNSQYF. The CDR3, as DNA: TGTGCCAGCAGCTCGACCGGGGGAAGTAACAGTCAGTACTTC.

This chain connects TRBV5-4 to TRBJ2-7, with 8 nucleotides matching TRBD1. The germline CDR1 and CDR2 sequences are SGHNT and YYREEE (reference sequence). CDR3 length: 15 amino acids. J gave up 0 bases and V 5 bases, and 7 bases lay outside the gene matches. The CDR3 protein is CASSLTGASSYEQYF. The CDR3 DNA is TGTGCCAGCAGTTTGACAGGGGCTAGCTCCTACGAGCAGTACTTC. The full variable domain, rest sourced from reference TRBV5-4 and TRBJ2-7, is ETGVTQSPTHLIKTRGQQVTLRCSSQSGHNTVSWYQQALGQGPQFIFQYYREEENGRGNFPPRFSGLQFPNYSSELNVNALELDDSALYLCASSLTGASSYEQYFGPGTRLTVT.

The rearrangement joins TRBV5-4 to TRBJ1-2; 12 positions match TRBD1. CDR3 size: 16 residues. Germline V gives CDR1 SGHNT, CDR2 YYREEE (reference sequence). The ends lost 4 bases at V and 7 bases at J; junction bases unmatched: 11. The CDR3 sequence: CASSLFVGQGASGYTF. The DNA of the CDR3 is TGTGCCAGCAGCCTTTTTGTGGGACAGGGGGCTTCTGGCTACACCTTC.

This chain joins TRBV9 and TRBJ1-3, with TRBD1 identical over 7 bases. The CDR3 is 15 amino acids. Germline CDR1 SGDLS, CDR2 YYNGEE. The V and J ends lost 3 bases and 2 bases, in that order; junction bases with no gene match: 5. CDR3 in DNA: TGTGCCAGCAGCGCCAATACAGGGGCTGGAAACACCATATATTTT. Its translation is CASSANTGAGNTIYF.

The table lists this clone with a count of one. The chain links TRBV2 to TRBJ2-2, with 9 positions matching TRBD2. Germline values: CDR1 SNHLY, CDR2 FYNNEI. CDR3 length: 16 amino acids. With V trimmed by 6 bases and J by 0 bases, 5 bases remained unmatched. The DNA for the CDR3 is TGTGCCAGCAGCTATAGCGGGGGCGCGAACACCGGGGAGCTGTTTTTT. Its translation is CASSYSGGANTGELFF.

This clone has only a few counts. The chain links TRBV6-4 to TRBJ2-3, with TRBD1 matching over 7 bases. V gave up 5 bases and J gave up 0 bases; unmatched junction bases: 5. The CDR3 spans 15 residues. In germline, CDR1 is MRHNA, CDR2 SNTAGT. The CDR3 region is CASSSRGLSTDTQYF. CDR3 in DNA: TGTGCCAGCAGTTCTAGGGGGCTCAGCACAGATACGCAGTATTTT.

Only one count was recorded for this clone. The rearrangement uses TRBV7-8 and TRBJ2-7, with TRBD1 identical over 7 bases. V gave up 4 bases and J gave up 1 base; unmatched junction bases: 13. The V gene's germline CDR1 is SGHVS and CDR2 FQNEAQ. This CDR3 has 17 amino acids. This chain's CDR3 is CASSSTLRRQGSYEQYF. In nucleotides, the CDR3 is TGTGCCAGCAGCTCAACGCTTAGGAGACAGGGATCCTACGAGCAGTACTTC.

The rearrangement joins TRBV23-1 to TRBJ2-3, with TRBD2 matching over 9 bases. TRBV23-1 is treated as an ORF (open reading frame) with a function not yet certain. J was trimmed by 2 bases and V by 0 bases; bases with no gene match: 15. The CDR3 length is 20 residues. The CDR3 here is CASSQSRGTSSGSPTDTQYF. Written as DNA, the CDR3 is TGCGCCAGCAGTCAATCGAGGGGGACTAGCTCCGGGTCCCCCACAGATACGCAGTATTTT.

The chain employs TRBV2 and TRBJ1-4, with TRBD1 matching 8 bases. This CDR3 spans 15 amino acids. Germline lookup yields CDR1 SNHLY and CDR2 FYNNEI. V lost 5 bases to trimming and J lost 8 bases; unmatched junction nucleotides: 10. The CDR3 sequence is CASSMDRVREEKLFF. The CDR3 DNA follows: TGTGCCAGCAGTATGGACAGGGTACGAGAGGAAAAACTGTTTTTT.

V usage is TRBV6-5 and J usage is TRBJ1-1; no clear D gene. Trimming stripped 4 bases from V and 11 bases from J, with 11 bases between. The CDR3 totals 11 residues. Germline values: CDR1 MNHEY, CDR2 SVGAGI. CDR3 bases: TGTGCCAGCAGTTCGAGGGTCGACGCTTTCTTT. Protein sequence: CASSSRVDAFF.

The chain is built from TRBV2 and TRBJ2-1; 7 positions agree with TRBD1. This CDR3 is built from 16 residues. V lost 7 bases to trimming and J lost 8 bases; unmatched junction nucleotides: 17. The germline gives CDR1 SNHLY, CDR2 FYNNEI. CDR3 residues: CASIPHAARGRDEQFF. The CDR3 region has the DNA TGTGCCAGCATCCCGCACGCGGCTAGGGGGCGGGATGAGCAGTTCTTC.

The rearrangement uses TRBV28 and TRBJ2-7, with 9 bases matching TRBD1. The junction had 5 bases not matched to a gene; V was cut back by 3 bases and J by 2 bases. The CDR3 is made up of 15 amino acids. Germline V lookup: CDR1 MDHEN, CDR2 SYDVKM. The CDR3 DNA follows: TGTGCCAGCAGTTTCGGACAGGGGAACACCTACGAGCAGTACTTC. Translation gives CASSFGQGNTYEQYF.

This clone came up a few times. J is TRBJ2-7 and V is TRBV6-1; weak D call: TRBD1 (6 bases). From germline, CDR1 is MNHNS and CDR2 SASEGT. Between the trimmed V and J ends, which lost 7 bases and 0 bases, there was a span of 13 bases. The CDR3 contains 14 residues. The CDR3 is CASTPGHRSYEQYF. The DNA of the CDR3 is TGTGCCAGCACCCCGGGACACCGCTCCTACGAGCAGTACTTC.

This clone was recorded once. This sequence joins TRBV10-2 and TRBJ1-1; TRBD1 might be the D (6 bases). V lost 7 bases and J 2 bases, leaving 20 bases between the germline ends. Germline CDR1 and CDR2: WSHSY and SAAADI. CDR3 length: 16 residues. CDR3 in DNA: TGCGCCAGCACCGACAGGCTCCAACGTACTAACACTGAAGCTTTCTTT. Protein: CASTDRLQRTNTEAFF.

This clone came up a few times. The chain is built from TRBV6-5 and TRBJ2-2; 12 nucleotides line up with TRBD1. This CDR3 spans 16 amino acids. The germline V gene has CDR1 MNHEY and CDR2 SVGAGI. Losses at the gene ends were 4 bases for V and 4 bases for J; bases not matched to a gene: 4. Here the CDR3 DNA reads TGTGCCAGCAGTTCGGGACAGGGGGCGCCCACCGGGGAGCTGTTTTTT. Its protein product is CASSSGQGAPTGELFF.

This clone was recorded a few times. The chain recombines TRBV6-1 with TRBJ1-5; a possible D gene is TRBD1 (6 bases). Per the germline V gene, CDR1 is MNHNS and CDR2 is SASEGT. Trimming shortened V by 7 bases and J by 7 bases, and 11 bases separated the two germline ends. The CDR3 runs to 12 residues. The CDR3 loop is CASKAGGQPQHF. As DNA, the CDR3 is TGTGCCAGCAAGGCTGGGGGCCAGCCCCAGCATTTT.

This clone was seen only a few times. The chain links TRBV2 to TRBJ2-7; 9 bases are shared with TRBD1. Losses at the gene ends were 5 bases for V and 6 bases for J; bases not matched to a gene: 5. The CDR3 contains 13 residues. Germline loops: CDR1 SNHLY, CDR2 FYNNEI. The CDR3 nucleotides read TGTGCCAGCAGTTTCTCGACAGGGGGCGAGCAGTACTTC. Protein: CASSFSTGGEQYF.

The J gene is TRBJ2-2, the V gene TRBV9; D might be TRBD2 (6 bases). The CDR3 is made up of 14 amino acids. Between the trimmed V and J ends, which lost 7 bases and 0 bases, there was a span of 10 bases. Germline CDR1 SGDLS, CDR2 YYNGEE. CDR3 nucleotides: TGTGCCAGCGGGGGAGGCCCGAACACCGGGGAGCTGTTTTTT. The encoded protein is CASGGGPNTGELFF.

In DNA form, the CDR3 reads TGTGCCAGCAGCTCTAATGGGGCCAGCGCTGGAAACACCATATATTTT. This encodes CASSSNGASAGNTIYF. The rearrangement uses TRBV7-9 and TRBJ1-3, with a weak D call TRBD1 (5 bases). The ends were cut back, 4 bases at V and 2 bases at J, with 15 bases in the middle. In germline, CDR1 is SEHNR, CDR2 FQNEAQ (reference sequence). The CDR3 length is 16 residues.